This TCR beta chain was captured in a study of T cell responses to AZD1222 COVID-19 vaccine. General observations from the study: Every sample of the repertoires postdated the peak T cell response.

The V and J ends lost 3 bases and 8 bases respectively, with 17 bases between them. Germline lookup yields CDR1 DFQATT and CDR2 SNEGSKA (reference sequence). There are 14 residues in the CDR3. Sequenced by immunoSEQ multiplex PCR; TCRdb stores in-frame clones only, minus some. The repertoire includes some 130,000 clones, around 90% of them detected once, and approximately 6% sits in the top ten. Points on this clone: The antigen is not known.

This TCR was sampled from an adult who received the AZD1222 COVID-19 vaccine. The chain employs TRBV20-1 and TRBJ2-4; D perhaps matches TRBD2 (6 bases). The source material was peripheral blood, sampled 28 days after the second AZD1222 dose. Written as DNA, the CDR3 is TGCAGTGCTAGTAGAGCGGGCGAGGGAGACATTCAGTACTTC. This gives the protein CSASRAGEGDIQYF.